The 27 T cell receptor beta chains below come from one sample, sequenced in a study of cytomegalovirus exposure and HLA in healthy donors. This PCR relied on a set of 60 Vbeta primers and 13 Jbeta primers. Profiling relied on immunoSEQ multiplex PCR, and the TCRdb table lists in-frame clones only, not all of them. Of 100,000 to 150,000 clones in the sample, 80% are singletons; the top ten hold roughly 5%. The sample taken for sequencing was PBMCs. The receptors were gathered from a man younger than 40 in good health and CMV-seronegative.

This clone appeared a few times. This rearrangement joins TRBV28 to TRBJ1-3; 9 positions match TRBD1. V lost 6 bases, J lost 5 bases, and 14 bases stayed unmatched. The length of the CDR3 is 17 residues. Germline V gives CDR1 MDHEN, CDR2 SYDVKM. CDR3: CASSTLRDRASRNTIYF. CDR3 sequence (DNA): TGTGCCAGCAGCACTCTCCGGGACAGGGCCAGTAGAAACACCATATATTTT.

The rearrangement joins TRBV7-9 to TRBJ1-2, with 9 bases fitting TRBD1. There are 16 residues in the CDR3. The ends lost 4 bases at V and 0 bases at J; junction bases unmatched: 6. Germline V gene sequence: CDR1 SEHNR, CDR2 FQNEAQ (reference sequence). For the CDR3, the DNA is TGTGCCAGCAGCTCGACCGGGACAGGGTCTAACTATGGCTACACCTTC. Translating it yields CASSSTGTGSNYGYTF. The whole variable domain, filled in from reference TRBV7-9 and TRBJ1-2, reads DTGVSQNPRHKITKRGQNVTFRCDPISEHNRLYWYRQTLGQGPEFLTYFQNEAQLEKSRLLSDRFSAERPKGSFSTLEIQRTEQGDSAMYLCASSSTGTGSNYGYTFGSGTRLTVV.

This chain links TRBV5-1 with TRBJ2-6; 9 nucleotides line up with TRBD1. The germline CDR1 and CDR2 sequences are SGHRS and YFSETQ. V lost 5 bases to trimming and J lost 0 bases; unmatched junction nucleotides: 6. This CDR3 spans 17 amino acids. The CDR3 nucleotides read TGCGCCAGCAGATGGACAGGGGAAAGCTCTGGGGCCAACGTCCTGACTTTC. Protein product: CASRWTGESSGANVLTF.

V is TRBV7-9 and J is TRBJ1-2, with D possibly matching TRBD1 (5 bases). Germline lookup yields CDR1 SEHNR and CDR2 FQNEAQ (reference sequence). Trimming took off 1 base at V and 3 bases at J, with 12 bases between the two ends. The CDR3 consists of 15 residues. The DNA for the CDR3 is TGTGCCAGCAGCTTAGGGGCTTTCAGGGACTATGGCTACACCTTC. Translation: CASSLGAFRDYGYTF.

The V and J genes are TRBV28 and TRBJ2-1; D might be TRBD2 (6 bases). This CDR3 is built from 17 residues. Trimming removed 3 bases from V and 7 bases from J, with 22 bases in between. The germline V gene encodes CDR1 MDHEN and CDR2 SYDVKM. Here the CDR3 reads CASSFVGFGTLWNEQFF. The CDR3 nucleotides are TGTGCCAGCAGTTTCGTCGGGTTCGGGACTCTGTGGAATGAGCAGTTCTTC.

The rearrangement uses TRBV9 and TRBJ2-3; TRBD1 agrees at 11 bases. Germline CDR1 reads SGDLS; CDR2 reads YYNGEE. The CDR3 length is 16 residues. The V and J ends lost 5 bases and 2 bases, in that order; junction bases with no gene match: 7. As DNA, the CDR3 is TGTGCCAGCAGAAACCCGGGACAGGGGGACACAGATACGCAGTATTTT. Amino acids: CASRNPGQGDTDTQYF.

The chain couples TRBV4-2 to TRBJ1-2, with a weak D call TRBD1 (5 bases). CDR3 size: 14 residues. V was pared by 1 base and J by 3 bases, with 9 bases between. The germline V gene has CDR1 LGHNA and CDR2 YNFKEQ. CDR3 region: CASSQATGHYGYTF. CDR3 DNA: TGTGCCAGCAGCCAAGCCACAGGTCACTATGGCTACACCTTC.

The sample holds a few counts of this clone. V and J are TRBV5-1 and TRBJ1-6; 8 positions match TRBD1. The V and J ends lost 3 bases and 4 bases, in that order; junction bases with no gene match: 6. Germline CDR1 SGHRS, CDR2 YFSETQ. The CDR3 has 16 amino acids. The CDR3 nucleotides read TGCGCCAGCAGCTACGGACAGGGACCATATAATTCACCCCTCCACTTT. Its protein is CASSYGQGPYNSPLHF.

CDR3 DNA sequence: TGCGCCAGCAGTTTCGACAGGGCGGATGGCTACACCTTC. This gives the protein CASSFDRADGYTF. The J gene is TRBJ1-2, the V gene TRBV5-1; 7 nucleotides line up with TRBD1. Germline V gene data show CDR1 as SGHRS and CDR2 as YFSETQ. V was pared by 5 bases and J by 6 bases, with 7 bases of the junction left unmatched. This CDR3 spans 13 amino acids.

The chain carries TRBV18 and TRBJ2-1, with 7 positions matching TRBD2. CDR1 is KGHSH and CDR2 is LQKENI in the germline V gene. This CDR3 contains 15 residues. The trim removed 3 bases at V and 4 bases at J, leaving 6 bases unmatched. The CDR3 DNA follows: TGTGCCAGCTCACCGCCCAGCGGGGCTTACAATGAGCAGTTCTTC. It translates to CASSPPSGAYNEQFF.

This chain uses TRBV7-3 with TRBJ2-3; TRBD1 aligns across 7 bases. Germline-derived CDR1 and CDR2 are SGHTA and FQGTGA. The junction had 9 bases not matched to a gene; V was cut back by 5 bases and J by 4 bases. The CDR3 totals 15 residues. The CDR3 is CASSDPSTGSDTQYF. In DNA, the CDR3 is TGTGCCAGCAGCGACCCCTCGACAGGGTCAGATACGCAGTATTTT.

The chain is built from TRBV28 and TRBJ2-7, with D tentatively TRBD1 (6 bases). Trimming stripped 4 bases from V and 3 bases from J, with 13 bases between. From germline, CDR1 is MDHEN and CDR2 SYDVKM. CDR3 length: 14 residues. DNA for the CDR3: TGTGCCAGCAGTTACTCGGACAGCTACTACGAGCAGTACTTC. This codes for CASSYSDSYYEQYF.

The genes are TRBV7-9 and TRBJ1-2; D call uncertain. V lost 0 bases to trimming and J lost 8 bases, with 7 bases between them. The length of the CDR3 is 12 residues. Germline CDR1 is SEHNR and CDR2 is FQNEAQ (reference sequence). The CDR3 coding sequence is TGTGCCAGCAGCTTAGCACAGTCGGGCTACACCTTC. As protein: CASSLAQSGYTF.

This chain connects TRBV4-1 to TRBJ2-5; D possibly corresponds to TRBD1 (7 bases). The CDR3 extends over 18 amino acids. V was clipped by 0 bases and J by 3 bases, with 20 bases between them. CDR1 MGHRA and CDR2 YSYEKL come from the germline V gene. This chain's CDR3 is CASSQDTPQAGGKETQYF. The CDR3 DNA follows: TGCGCCAGCAGCCAAGATACGCCCCAGGCAGGGGGGAAAGAGACCCAGTACTTC.

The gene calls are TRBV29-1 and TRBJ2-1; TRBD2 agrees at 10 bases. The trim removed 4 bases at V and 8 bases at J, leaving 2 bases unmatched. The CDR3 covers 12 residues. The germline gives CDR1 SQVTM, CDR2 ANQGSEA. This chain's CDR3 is CSVGLAGYEQFF. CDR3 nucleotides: TGCAGCGTTGGACTAGCGGGCTATGAGCAGTTCTTC.

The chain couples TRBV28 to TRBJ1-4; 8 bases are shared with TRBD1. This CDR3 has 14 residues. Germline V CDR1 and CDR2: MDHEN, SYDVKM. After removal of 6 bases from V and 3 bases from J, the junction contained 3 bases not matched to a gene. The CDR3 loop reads CASSPDRANEKLFF. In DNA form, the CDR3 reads TGTGCCAGCAGCCCGGACAGGGCTAATGAAAAACTGTTTTTT. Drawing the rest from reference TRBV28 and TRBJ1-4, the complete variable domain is DVKVTQSSRYLVKRTGEKVFLECVQDMDHENMFWYRQDPGLGLRLIYFSYDVKMKEKGDIPEGYSVSREKKERFSLILESASTNQTSMYLCASSPDRANEKLFFGSGTQLSVL.

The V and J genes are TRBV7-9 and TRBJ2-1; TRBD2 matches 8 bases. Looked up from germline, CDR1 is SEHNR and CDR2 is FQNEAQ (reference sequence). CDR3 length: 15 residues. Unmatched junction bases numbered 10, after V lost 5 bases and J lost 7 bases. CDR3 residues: CASSITGTSKNEQFF. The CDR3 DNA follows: TGTGCCAGCAGCATAACCGGGACTAGTAAGAATGAGCAGTTCTTC.

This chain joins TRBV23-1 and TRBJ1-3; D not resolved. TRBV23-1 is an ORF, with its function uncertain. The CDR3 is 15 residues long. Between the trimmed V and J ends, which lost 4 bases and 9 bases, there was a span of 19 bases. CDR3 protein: CASSLNIGAGCTIYF. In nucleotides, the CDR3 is TGCGCCAGCAGTCTAAACATCGGAGCTGGGTGCACCATATATTTT.

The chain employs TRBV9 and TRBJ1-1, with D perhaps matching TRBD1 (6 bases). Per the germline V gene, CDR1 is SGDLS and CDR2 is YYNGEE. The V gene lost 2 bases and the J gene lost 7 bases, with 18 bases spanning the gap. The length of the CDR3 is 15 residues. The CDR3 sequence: CASSVGGAGDYEAFF. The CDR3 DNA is TGTGCCAGCAGCGTCGGGGGGGCCGGGGACTATGAAGCTTTCTTT.

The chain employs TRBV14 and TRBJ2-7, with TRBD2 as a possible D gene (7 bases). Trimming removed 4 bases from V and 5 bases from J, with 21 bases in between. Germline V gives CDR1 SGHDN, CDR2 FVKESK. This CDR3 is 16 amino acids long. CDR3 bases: TGTGCCAGCAGCCTAGAGGGGGGGCGCCCCCGGCACGAGCAGTACTTC. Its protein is CASSLEGGRPRHEQYF.

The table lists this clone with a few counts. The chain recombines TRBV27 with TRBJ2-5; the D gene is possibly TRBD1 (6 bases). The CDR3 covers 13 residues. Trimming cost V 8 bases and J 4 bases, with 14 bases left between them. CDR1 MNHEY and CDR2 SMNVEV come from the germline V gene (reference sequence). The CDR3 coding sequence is TGTGCCAGCTCATTAAGGGGGTCAGAGACCCAGTACTTC. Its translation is CASSLRGSETQYF.

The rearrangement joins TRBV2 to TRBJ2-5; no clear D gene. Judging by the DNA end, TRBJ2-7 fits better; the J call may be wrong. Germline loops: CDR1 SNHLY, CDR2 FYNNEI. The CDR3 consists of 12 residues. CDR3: CASSDASYEQYF. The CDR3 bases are TGTGCCAGCAGTGATGCTAGCTACGAGCAGTACTTC.

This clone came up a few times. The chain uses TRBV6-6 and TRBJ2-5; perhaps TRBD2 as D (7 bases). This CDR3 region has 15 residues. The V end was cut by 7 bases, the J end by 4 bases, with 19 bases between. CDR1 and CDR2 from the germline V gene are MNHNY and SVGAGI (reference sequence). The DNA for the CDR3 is TGTGCCAGCAACAATAAGGGGGGGCGGGTAGAGACCCAGTACTTC. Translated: CASNNKGGRVETQYF.

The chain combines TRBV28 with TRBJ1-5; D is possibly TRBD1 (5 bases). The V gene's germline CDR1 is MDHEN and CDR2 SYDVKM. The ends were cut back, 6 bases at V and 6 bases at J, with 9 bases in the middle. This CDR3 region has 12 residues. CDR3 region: CASRTQGQPQHF. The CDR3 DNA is TGTGCCAGCAGGACCCAGGGTCAGCCCCAGCATTTT.

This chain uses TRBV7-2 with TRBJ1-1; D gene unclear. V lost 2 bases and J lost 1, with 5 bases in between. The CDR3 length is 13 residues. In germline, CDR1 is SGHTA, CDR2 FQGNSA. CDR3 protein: CASSLSRNTEAFF. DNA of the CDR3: TGTGCCAGCAGCTTATCCAGGAACACTGAAGCTTTCTTT.

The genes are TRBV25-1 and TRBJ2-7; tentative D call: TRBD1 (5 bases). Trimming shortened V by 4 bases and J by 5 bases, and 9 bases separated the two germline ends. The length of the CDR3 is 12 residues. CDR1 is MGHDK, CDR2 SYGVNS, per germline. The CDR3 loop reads CASSAGLHEQYF. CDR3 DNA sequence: TGTGCCAGCAGTGCAGGGCTGCACGAGCAGTACTTC.

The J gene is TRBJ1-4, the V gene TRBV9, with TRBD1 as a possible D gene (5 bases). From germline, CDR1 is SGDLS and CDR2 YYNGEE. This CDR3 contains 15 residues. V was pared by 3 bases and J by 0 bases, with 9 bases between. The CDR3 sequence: CASSGQGATNEKLFF. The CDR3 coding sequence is TGTGCCAGCAGCGGCCAGGGCGCAACTAATGAAAAACTGTTTTTT.